The clone carrying this TCR beta chain came up many times. This CDR3 contains 13 residues. Germline trimming cut 5 bases from V and 6 bases from J; bases unmatched to any gene: 5. These data originate in a study of early T cells in non-severe SARS-CoV-2 infection. Using its own MiXCR run on the 5' RACE reads, TCRdb lists one record per CDR3 protein. Among about 80,000 distinct CDR3 sequences, about 5% were seen once, and the ten largest hold under 8%. The sequencing here drew on whole blood, taken at baseline. This sequence was found in an adult who was a healthcare worker with PCR-confirmed SARS-CoV-2 infection or an uninfected control (not recorded which). The chain couples TRBV12-3 or TRBV12-4 to TRBJ1-2; 8 bases match TRBD1. CDR3 loop: CASSPTGANGYTF. The DNA of the CDR3 is TGTGCCAGCAGTCCGACAGGGGCCAATGGCTACACCTTC.